Below, 15 T cell receptor beta chains from the same sample are listed, as sequenced in a study of blood T cell repertoires in COVID-19. The table came from immunoSEQ multiplex PCR; TCRdb's copy has only in-frame clones and leaves some out. The sample lists 200,000 to 300,000 clones, roughly 90% seen once, with nearly 2% in the top ten. Sequencing was performed on peripheral blood. Receptors originate from a man in his thirties or forties with active or convalescent COVID-19.

The chain has TRBV6-5 and TRBJ2-7, with 7 bases identical to TRBD1. V gave up 10 bases and J gave up 2 bases; unmatched junction bases: 14. The CDR3 runs 15 residues. The germline V gene has CDR1 MNHEY and CDR2 SVGAGI. CDR3 coding DNA: TGTGCCATCCCCAAGGTACAGGGGATTCCCTACGAGCAGTACTTC. It yields the protein CAIPKVQGIPYEQYF.

The chain employs TRBV3-1 (or the pseudogene TRBV3-2) and TRBJ2-5; weak D call: TRBD1 (6 bases). Per the germline V gene, CDR1 is LGHDT and CDR2 is YNNKEL (reference sequence). Deletions cut 6 bases from V and 5 bases from J, with 10 bases between. CDR3 length: 12 amino acids. CDR3 sequence (DNA): TGTGCCAGCAGAGACAGGCGGGAGACCCAGTACTTC. It yields the protein CASRDRRETQYF.

This chain connects TRBV5-4 to TRBJ2-1, with 8 positions matching TRBD2. The CDR3 runs 15 residues. After removal of 0 bases from V and 4 bases from J, the junction contained 3 bases not matched to a gene. Germline V lookup: CDR1 SGHNT, CDR2 YYREEE (reference sequence). CDR3 region: CASSLDPGGYNEQFF. In DNA, the CDR3 is TGTGCCAGCAGCTTGGATCCGGGGGGGTACAATGAGCAGTTCTTC.

The chain is built from TRBV13 and TRBJ1-6, with D hard to call. Trimming removed 4 bases from V and 5 bases from J, with 15 bases in between. This CDR3 has 16 amino acids. Germline V gives CDR1 PRHDT, CDR2 FYEKMQ (reference sequence). CDR3 in amino acids: CASSSTGLGNNSPLHF. As DNA, the CDR3 is TGTGCCAGCAGCTCAACCGGGTTGGGTAATAATTCACCCCTCCACTTT. The whole variable domain, filled in from reference TRBV13 and TRBJ1-6, reads AAGVIQSPRHLIKEKRETATLKCYPIPRHDTVYWYQQGPGQDPQFLISFYEKMQSDKGSIPDRFSAQQFSDYHSELNMSSLELGDSALYFCASSSTGLGNNSPLHFGNGTRLTVT.

The chain employs TRBV21-1 and TRBJ2-7; the table's D call, TRBD1, was not checked against the DNA. TRBV21-1 has pseudogene status. CDR3 size: 15 residues. CDR3 region: CASSKCDRGLGEQYF. CDR3 nucleotide sequence: TGTGCCAGCAGCAAATGTGACAGGGGATTGGGGGAGCAGTACTTC.

The chain links TRBV19 to TRBJ1-4; no firm D call. Germline loops: CDR1 LNHDA, CDR2 SQIVND (reference sequence). This CDR3 is 16 amino acids long. The V end was cut by 9 bases, the J end by 4 bases, with 21 bases between. CDR3 DNA: TGTGCCAGCAGATCCACCTCCGGAGGGTATAATGAAAAACTGTTTTTT. Translation gives CASRSTSGGYNEKLFF.

The gene calls are TRBV7-2 and TRBJ2-7; 9 bases fit TRBD1. V lost 0 bases to trimming and J lost 0 bases; unmatched junction nucleotides: 12. The CDR3 runs 19 residues. From germline, CDR1 is SGHTA and CDR2 FQGNSA. The CDR3 here is CASSLAPGVGTGTSYEQYF. The CDR3 DNA reads as TGTGCCAGCAGCTTAGCCCCTGGCGTCGGGACAGGGACCTCCTACGAGCAGTACTTC. The complete variable domain, with remaining parts taken from reference TRBV7-2 and TRBJ2-7, reads GAGVSQSPSNKVTEKGKDVELRCDPISGHTALYWYRQSLGQGLEFLIYFQGNSAPDKSGLPSDRFSAERTGGSVSTLTIQRTQQEDSAVYLCASSLAPGVGTGTSYEQYFGPGTRLTVT.

The gene calls are TRBV19 and TRBJ1-3; possibly TRBD1 for D (5 bases). Trimming took 3 bases from V and 0 from J, leaving 9 bases between them. CDR3 length: 15 amino acids. Per the germline V gene, CDR1 is LNHDA and CDR2 is SQIVND (reference sequence). In nucleotides, the CDR3 is TGTGCCAGTAGTATTAACGGACACTCTGGAAACACCATATATTTT. As protein: CASSINGHSGNTIYF.

The chain combines TRBV4-2 with TRBJ2-2; tentatively, D is TRBD2 (5 bases). The CDR3 contains 16 residues. V was cut by 0 bases and J by 5 bases, with 13 bases left in between. In germline, CDR1 is LGHNA, CDR2 YNFKEQ. The CDR3 loop reads CASSQDGGRQTGELFF. Here the CDR3 DNA reads TGTGCCAGCAGCCAAGATGGCGGGCGGCAGACCGGGGAGCTGTTTTTT.

The chain is built from TRBV10-1 and TRBJ1-4, with a tentative D call TRBD1 (5 bases). CDR3 length: 15 amino acids. The germline CDR1 and CDR2 sequences are WNHNN and SYGVQD (reference sequence). Deletions cut 6 bases from V and 8 bases from J, with 19 bases between. The CDR3 DNA follows: TGCGCCAGCAGGTTCCAGTGGGGGGGGAGAGAAAAACTGTTTTTT. Encoded protein: CASRFQWGGREKLFF.

This chain uses TRBV2 with TRBJ1-5; TRBD1 agrees at 10 bases. The trim removed 6 bases at V and 4 bases at J, leaving 6 bases unmatched. Per germline, CDR1 SNHLY and CDR2 FYNNEI. The CDR3 is 15 amino acids. CDR3 in DNA: TGTGCCAGCAGGGGGGGACAGGGGCTTAATCAGCCCCAGCATTTT. Its protein is CASRGGQGLNQPQHF.

As for this clone: Other DNA sequences of this sample code for an identical CDR3. This sequence joins TRBV11-3 and TRBJ2-1; TRBD2 matches 7 bases. The CDR3 totals 15 residues. The ends lost 1 base at V and 0 bases at J; junction bases unmatched: 0. Germline V gene sequence: CDR1 SGHNT, CDR2 YENEEA. Here the CDR3 reads CASSLGTSSYNEQFF. For the CDR3, the DNA is TGTGCCAGCAGCTTAGGGACTAGCTCCTACAATGAGCAGTTCTTC.

The chain uses TRBV7-2 and TRBJ1-5, with unresolved D. The CDR3 is 16 residues long. Germline-derived CDR1 and CDR2 are SGHTA and FQGNSA. Deletions cut 5 bases from V and 2 bases from J, with 16 bases between. This CDR3 is CASSPRVDGGNQPQHF. CDR3 nucleotide sequence: TGTGCCAGCAGCCCTAGAGTAGATGGTGGCAATCAGCCCCAGCATTTT.

The V gene is TRBV2, the J gene TRBJ1-4; perhaps TRBD1 as D (6 bases). The V end lost 5 bases, the J end lost 1 base, and 17 bases lay between the germline ends. From germline, CDR1 is SNHLY and CDR2 FYNNEI. The CDR3 runs 17 residues. This chain's CDR3 is CASSIRGPRGTNEKLFF. CDR3 sequence (DNA): TGTGCCAGCAGTATCCGCGGCCCCAGGGGAACTAATGAAAAACTGTTTTTT.

V gene TRBV25-1 combines with J gene TRBJ1-4, with TRBD1 identical over 8 bases. V was clipped by 6 bases and J by 7 bases; unmatched bases: 7. CDR3 length: 14 residues. The V gene's germline CDR1 is MGHDK and CDR2 SYGVNS. DNA for the CDR3: TGTGCCAGCAGCCCGGACAGGGAGGGTGAAAAACTGTTTTTT. This codes for CASSPDREGEKLFF.